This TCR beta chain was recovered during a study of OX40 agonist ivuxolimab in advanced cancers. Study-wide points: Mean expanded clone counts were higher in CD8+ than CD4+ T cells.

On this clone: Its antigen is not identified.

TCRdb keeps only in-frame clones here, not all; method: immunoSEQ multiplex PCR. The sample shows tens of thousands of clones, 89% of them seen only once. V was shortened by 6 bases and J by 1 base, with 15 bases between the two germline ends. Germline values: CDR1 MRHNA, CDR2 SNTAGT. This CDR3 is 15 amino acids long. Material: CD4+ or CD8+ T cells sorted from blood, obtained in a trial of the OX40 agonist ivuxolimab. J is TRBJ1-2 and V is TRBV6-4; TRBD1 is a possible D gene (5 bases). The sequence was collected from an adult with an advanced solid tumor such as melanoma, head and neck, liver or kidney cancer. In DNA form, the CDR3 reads TGTGCCAGCAGCCCCGGGGGTGCCTTTAACTATGGCTACACCTTC. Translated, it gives CASSPGGAFNYGYTF.